Listed below are T cell receptor beta chains from one sample, sequenced in a study of graft-versus-host responses after intestinal transplantation. These receptors are not linked to any known antigen. Generated by immunoSEQ multiplex PCR, the TCRdb table keeps only in-frame clones and is missing some. This table has fewer than 80,000 clones, over 90% appearing once. Sample: unstimulated CD8+ T cells sorted from spleen or lymph node cells, taken before transplant. All receptors derive from a human donor who was the organ donor for an intestinal transplant. CDR3s include the opening cysteine and the closing phenylalanine or tryptophan. The D gene is left open where the match is weak. Size tells how often a clone was seen (once, few, many) or the class of an expanded clone, and some rows leave it out.

d_gene,j_gene,len,abundance,v_gene,CDR3nt,CDR3aa
TRBD1,TRBJ1-1,13,once,TRBV5-5,TGTGCCAGCAGCTTCCAGGGGGACACTGAAGCTTTCTTT,CASSFQGDTEAFF
-,TRBJ2-7,17,-,TRBV9,TGTGCCAGCAGCGTAGGAATATTAGGGGAGGAGGGCTACGAGCAGTACTTC,CASSVGILGEEGYEQYF
TRBD2,TRBJ2-3,15,-,TRBV9,TGTGCCAGCAGCGTAGATGGGACTAGCGGGAGGTCCCGCGGGTTT,CASSVDGTSGRSRGF
-,TRBJ1-1,16,-,TRBV10-3,TGTGCCATCAGTGATCCTTCCGTGGCAGGGGCGACTGAAGCTTTCTTT,CAISDPSVAGATEAFF
TRBD2,TRBJ2-7,17,-,TRBV9,TGTGCCAGCAGCGTAGCCTCTAGCGGGGGGAGCTCCTACGAGCAGTACTTC,CASSVASSGGSSYEQYF
-,TRBJ2-1,14,-,TRBV4-2,TGTGCCAGCAGCCCACGACAGATAAACAATGAGCAGTTCTTC,CASSPRQINNEQFF
-,TRBJ1-3,16,-,TRBV28,TGTGCCAGCAGTTTCGCGGGGAACCCCTCTGGAAACACCATATATTTT,CASSFAGNPSGNTIYF
TRBD1,TRBJ2-5,14,-,TRBV5-1,TGCGCCAGCAGCTGGGGACAGTCGAAAGAGACCCAGTACTTC,CASSWGQSKETQYF
TRBD2,TRBJ2-5,14,-,TRBV4-3,TGCGCCAGCAGCGCGGGAGGGGCACAAGAGACCCAGTACTTC,CASSAGGAQETQYF
-,TRBJ1-3,12,-,TRBV28,TGTGCCAGCGCCCCCGGGGGAAACACCATATATTTT,CASAPGGNTIYF
-,TRBJ2-3,14,-,TRBV27,TGTGCCAGCAGTTCCTTCCGGTGGGGGGTAGCGCAGTATTTT,CASSSFRWGVAQYF
-,TRBJ1-2,15,once,TRBV6-6,TGTGCCAGCAGGCCCGTACAGGCACAACTGGATGGCTACACCTTC,CASRPVQAQLDGYTF
-,TRBJ2-4,21,-,TRBV21-1,TGTGCCAGCAGGAAACACCGAGGGGATACTAGCGGGACGAGGGGCAAAAACATTCAGTACTTC,CASRKHRGDTSGTRGKNIQYF
-,TRBJ1-2,15,-,TRBV2,TGTGCCAGCAGTGAGGTTCGGGGGGGCGTAAATGGCTACACCTTC,CASSEVRGGVNGYTF
TRBD2,TRBJ2-3,15,-,TRBV2,TGTGCCAGCAGCGGACTAGCGGGAGTTATAGATACGCAGTATTTT,CASSGLAGVIDTQYF
-,TRBJ2-7,14,once,TRBV9,TGTGCCAGCAGCGTAGACAGGGACTCCTACGAGCAGTACTTC,CASSVDRDSYEQYF
-,TRBJ2-7,13,-,TRBV5-4,TGTGCCAGCAGCTTCGACAGCTCCTACGAGCAGTACTTC,CASSFDSSYEQYF
TRBD2,TRBJ2-7,14,few,TRBV4-1,TGCGCCAGCAGCCAAGCTAGCGGGGGTTACGAGCAGTACTTC,CASSQASGGYEQYF
TRBD2,TRBJ2-7,16,-,TRBV6-6,TGTGCCAGCAGTTACTTGGCTAGCGGGAGCATTTACGAGCAGTACTTC,CASSYLASGSIYEQYF
TRBD2,TRBJ2-7,14,-,TRBV28,TGTGCCAGCAGTCCGGGACTAGTGTACTACGAGCAGTACTTC,CASSPGLVYYEQYF
-,TRBJ2-7,13,-,TRBV10-3,TGTGCCATCAGTTTCGGTCGTCTCTACGAGCAGTACTTC,CAISFGRLYEQYF
TRBD1,TRBJ1-1,15,-,TRBV9,TGTGCCAGCAGCGTAGCACAGGGGATTGGCACTGAAGCTTTCTTT,CASSVAQGIGTEAFF
TRBD1,TRBJ1-6,14,-,TRBV9,TGTGCCAGCAGCGACGGGACAGGGGATTCACCCCTCCACTTT,CASSDGTGDSPLHF
-,TRBJ2-4,16,once,TRBV11-2,TGTGCCGGGATGATAAAGGGGGAACTAGCCAAAAACATTCAGTACTTC,CAGMIKGELAKNIQYF
-,TRBJ1-1,15,-,TRBV28,TGTGCCAGCAGTTTTGATGAGTGGGGGCGCACTGAAGCTTTCTTT,CASSFDEWGRTEAFF
-,TRBJ2-1,13,-,TRBV19,TGTGCCAGTAGTATCTATTCGGGAAATGAGCAGTTCTTC,CASSIYSGNEQFF
-,TRBJ1-2,17,few,TRBV19,TGTGCCAGTAATCTCCGGGGACTCACCAGGGACTATGATGGCTACACCTTC,CASNLRGLTRDYDGYTF
-,TRBJ1-3,16,-,TRBV28,TGTGCCAGCAGTACAACCAGGTGGTCCGGTGGAAACACCATATATTTT,CASSTTRWSGGNTIYF
TRBD1,TRBJ2-7,17,-,TRBV19,TGTGCCAGTAGTTCCCTCGACAGGGGCGATACCTTCTACGAGCAGTACTTC,CASSSLDRGDTFYEQYF
-,TRBJ1-5,14,-,TRBV6-1,TGTGCCAGCAGTGAAAGGGAGGAGAATCAGCCCCAGCATTTT,CASSEREENQPQHF
-,TRBJ2-5,15,few,TRBV28,TGTGCCAGCAGTTTACCCCTACAGGGTTGGGAGACCCAGTACTTC,CASSLPLQGWETQYF
-,TRBJ1-2,13,-,TRBV7-3,TGTGCCAGCAGTCTGGGACAAATGAGTGGCTACACCTTC,CASSLGQMSGYTF
TRBD1,TRBJ2-5,15,-,TRBV14,TGTGCCAGCAGCCTCCACAGGGGTGGCCAAGAGACCCAGTACTTC,CASSLHRGGQETQYF
TRBD2,TRBJ2-7,18,-,TRBV4-1,TGCGCCAGCAGCCAAGCTCTACCTAGCGGGAGGGGAGCCGGGGAGCAGTACTTC,CASSQALPSGRGAGEQYF
-,TRBJ1-5,15,-,TRBV7-9,TGTGCCAGCAGCTTAGGAACGGGAGGCAATCAGCCCCAGCATTTT,CASSLGTGGNQPQHF
-,TRBJ2-7,16,-,TRBV9,TGTGCCAGCAGCGTTGGAGGGGACAGCCTCATCTACGAGCAGTACTTC,CASSVGGDSLIYEQYF
-,TRBJ1-5,13,-,TRBV25-1,TGTGCCAGCAGAAGAGGGTGGGATCAGCCCCAGCATTTT,CASRRGWDQPQHF
TRBD1,TRBJ2-7,15,-,TRBV28,TGTGCCAGCAGTTTCCCGGGACAGGCCTCGGGGGAGCAGTACTTC,CASSFPGQASGEQYF
TRBD1,TRBJ2-3,20,-,TRBV7-6,TGTGCCAGCAGCTTCCCGGGACAGGGGGCTTCCCAAGCTAGCACAGATACGCAGTATTTT,CASSFPGQGASQASTDTQYF
-,TRBJ2-3,14,-,TRBV2,TGTGCCAGCAGCTGGACAAAAGGGCCAGATACGCAGTATTTT,CASSWTKGPDTQYF
-,TRBJ2-5,15,-,TRBV7-3,TGTGCCAGCAGCTCCGACTTAGCGGTCTCTGGGACCCAGTACTTC,CASSSDLAVSGTQYF
-,TRBJ1-4,13,-,TRBV21-1,TGTGCCAGCAGCAATGGACAGGGGCGAAAACTGTTTTTT,CASSNGQGRKLFF
-,TRBJ1-2,16,-,TRBV27,TGTGCCAGCAGTTTAATTTGGGGGCCGCCCCTCTATGGCTACACCTTC,CASSLIWGPPLYGYTF
TRBD2,TRBJ2-2,17,-,TRBV4-1,TGCGCCAGCAGCCAAGTAGCGGGACCTCAGAACACCGGGGAGCTGTTTTTT,CASSQVAGPQNTGELFF
TRBD1,TRBJ1-2,14,-,TRBV18,TGTGCCAGCTCAGGACAGGGGGCCACCTATGGCTACACCTTC,CASSGQGATYGYTF
-,TRBJ2-3,16,-,TRBV5-1,TGCGCCAGCAGCTTTGAGAGCGGATTCGGGTCAGATACGCAGTATTTT,CASSFESGFGSDTQYF
TRBD2,TRBJ2-1,14,-,TRBV30,TGTGCCTGGAGTGCCGGGACTAGCGGCAATGAGCAGTTCTTC,CAWSAGTSGNEQFF
TRBD1,TRBJ1-1,15,once,TRBV5-5,TGTGCCAGCAGCTGGGGAGACAGGGAGAACACTGAAGCTTTCTTT,CASSWGDRENTEAFF
-,TRBJ1-5,15,-,TRBV19,TGTGCCAGTAGTATCCGGCCTAGTAGCAATCAGCCCCAGCATTTT,CASSIRPSSNQPQHF
TRBD1,TRBJ2-7,14,-,TRBV28,TGTGCCAGCAGTTTCACAGGGGGCGGGTACGAGCAGTACTTC,CASSFTGGGYEQYF
-,TRBJ2-7,14,-,TRBV10-3,TGTGCCATCAGTGGCCCCCCGGGAGTAAGAGGGCAGTACTTC,CAISGPPGVRGQYF
TRBD2,TRBJ2-7,15,-,TRBV11-2,TGTGCCAGCAGCTTAGGCCCTAGCGGTCCCTACGAGCAGTACTTC,CASSLGPSGPYEQYF
-,TRBJ1-3,16,-,TRBV9,TGTGCCAGCAGCGTAGCCACGGAGAGAACAGGAAACACCATATATTTT,CASSVATERTGNTIYF